These 18 T cell receptor beta chains share one sample of origin, sequenced in a study of HIV-infected patients and healthy controls. Whole blood was used without fractionation, so all unsorted peripheral T cells were included. Around 530 ng RNA was reverse transcribed with alpha and beta constant-region primers. Alpha and beta chain libraries were made separately by chain-specific third strand synthesis with multiplexing indices. TCRdb re-derived calls from the 5' RACE reads in MiXCR, one entry per CDR3 protein. The repertoire holds fewer than 20,000 distinct CDR3 sequences, with 7% as singletons. Material: blood. All receptors come from an adult in good health.

This clonotype was seen ten or more times. V and J are TRBV20-1 and TRBJ2-3, with 7 bases matching TRBD2. V dropped 2 bases and J dropped 1; count of bases not matched to a gene: 6. Germline V lookup: CDR1 DFQATT, CDR2 SNEGSKA (reference sequence). The CDR3 sequence is 15 residues long. This CDR3 reads CSARSLADRTDTQYF. DNA for the CDR3: TGCAGTGCTAGATCCCTAGCGGACCGCACAGATACGCAGTATTTT.

The sample holds many counts of this clonotype. V and J are TRBV7-9 and TRBJ1-5; D is unclear. Germline values: CDR1 SEHNR, CDR2 FQNEAQ (reference sequence). Trimming shortened V by 3 bases and J by 6 bases, and 6 bases separated the two germline ends. This CDR3 is built from 12 residues. CDR3 bases: TGTGCCAGCAGCTTCCAGAGTCAGCCCCAGCATTTT. Residues: CASSFQSQPQHF.

Ten or more counts support this clonotype. The chain links TRBV29-1 to TRBJ2-2, with D hard to call. V shed 0 bases and J shed 6 bases, with 5 bases lying between them. The CDR3 consists of 12 residues. In germline, CDR1 is SQVTM, CDR2 ANQGSEA. The CDR3 DNA reads as TGCAGCGTTGAAGATCTTCCCGGGGAGCTGTTTTTT. Translating it yields CSVEDLPGELFF.

This clonotype was recorded many times. V gene TRBV19 combines with J gene TRBJ1-2; 8 positions match TRBD1. Germline assignment: CDR1 LNHDA and CDR2 SQIVND (reference sequence). V was clipped by 9 bases and J by 3 bases; unmatched bases: 12. The CDR3 spans 15 residues. The CDR3 is CASLSTGEGHYGYTF. CDR3 bases: TGTGCCAGCCTGTCGACAGGGGAAGGGCACTATGGCTACACCTTC.

This clonotype was recorded at least ten times. This chain links TRBV4-3 with TRBJ2-3, with unresolved D. Germline V gene sequence: CDR1 LGHNA, CDR2 YSLEER. Trimming cost V 1 base and J 1 base, with 6 bases left between them. This CDR3 has 14 amino acids. The CDR3 sequence: CASSQGQRTDTQYF. CDR3 bases: TGCGCCAGCAGCCAAGGGCAGCGCACAGATACGCAGTATTTT.

This clonotype qualifies as medium-sized. V is TRBV11-3 and J is TRBJ2-5, with a weak D call TRBD1 (6 bases). The CDR3 extends over 14 amino acids. Germline V CDR1 and CDR2: SGHNT, YENEEA. V lost 5 bases, J lost 1 base, and 11 bases lay in between. The CDR3 sequence: CASSEQGFQETQYF. The CDR3 DNA is TGTGCCAGCAGCGAACAGGGCTTCCAAGAGACCCAGTACTTC.

CDR3 nucleotides: TGTGCCAGTAGTATAGTTACAGGGCGAAGCAATCAGCCCCAGCATTTT. Its translation: CASSIVTGRSNQPQHF. This chain links TRBV19 with TRBJ1-5; tentative D call: TRBD1 (6 bases). The germline CDR1 and CDR2 sequences are LNHDA and SQIVND (reference sequence). Trimming took off 1 base at V and 1 base at J, with 11 bases between the two ends. The CDR3 is 16 residues long.

This clonotype has a count of ten or more. The chain joins TRBV11-3 to TRBJ1-2; D is ambiguous. CDR1 SGHNT and CDR2 YENEEA come from the germline V gene. There are 17 residues in the CDR3. Trimming removed 0 bases from V and 3 bases from J, with 17 bases in between. The CDR3 loop reads CASSLDYLGSKHYGYTF. The CDR3 nucleotides read TGTGCCAGCAGCTTAGATTATCTGGGGTCTAAACACTATGGCTACACCTTC.

V usage is TRBV18 and J usage is TRBJ2-5; unclear D gene. CDR1 and CDR2 (germline): KGHSH, LQKENI. The CDR3 has 13 residues. The V end was cut by 1 base, the J end by 1 base, with 4 bases between. The CDR3 sequence is CASSPRGQETQYF. CDR3 sequence (DNA): TGTGCCAGCTCACCACGGGGCCAAGAGACCCAGTACTTC.

The CDR3 nucleotides are TGTGCCAGCAGGGACAGGGTATGGGCCGGGGAGCTGTTTTTT. Its translation is CASRDRVWAGELFF. The chain joins TRBV12-3 or TRBV12-4 to TRBJ2-2, with 8 bases fitting TRBD1. The junction had 6 bases not matched to a gene; V was cut back by 6 bases and J by 6 bases. The CDR3 extends over 14 amino acids.

Many counts were recorded for this clonotype. V and J are TRBV11-1 and TRBJ2-1; D is uncertain. V dropped 5 bases and J dropped 2 bases, with 16 bases sitting between them. Germline lookup yields CDR1 SGHAT and CDR2 FQDESV (reference sequence). The CDR3 has 16 residues. The chain's CDR3 is CASSPTRGPTYNEQFF. CDR3 coding DNA: TGTGCCAGCAGCCCAACCCGAGGCCCTACCTACAATGAGCAGTTCTTC.

Sample share makes this clonotype medium-sized. The gene calls are TRBV29-1 and TRBJ2-3, with D unclear. V lost 2 bases to trimming and J lost 1 base, with 10 bases between them. The CDR3 has 14 residues. Germline V gives CDR1 SQVTM, CDR2 ANQGSEA. This CDR3 reads CSVESLRGTDTQYF. CDR3 coding DNA: TGCAGCGTTGAATCCCTTCGCGGCACAGATACGCAGTATTTT.

A few counts support this clonotype. The chain uses TRBV20-1 and TRBJ2-7; 10 bases map to TRBD2. This CDR3 has 15 residues. Per the germline V gene, CDR1 is DFQATT and CDR2 is SNEGSKA (reference sequence). J gave up 2 bases and V 1 base, and 5 bases lay outside the gene matches. Written as DNA, the CDR3 is TGCAGTGCTAGAGTGCCGCTAGCGGGAGCCTACGAGCAGTACTTC. It encodes CSARVPLAGAYEQYF.

This clonotype qualifies as medium-sized (0.01 to 0.1%). V is TRBV4-3 and J is TRBJ1-1; D is ambiguous. This CDR3 comprises 17 residues. The V end lost 0 bases, the J end lost 6 bases, and 20 bases lay between the germline ends. In germline, CDR1 is LGHNA, CDR2 YSLEER. The CDR3 bases are TGCGCCAGCAGCCAAGATTCGGTTCGGCAAGATCTCTCTGAAGCTTTCTTT. Translation: CASSQDSVRQDLSEAFF.

This clonotype was seen at least ten times. The J gene is TRBJ1-6, the V gene TRBV10-2; 8 nucleotides align to TRBD1. Germline CDR1 is WSHSY and CDR2 is SAAADI. This CDR3 contains 14 residues. V shed 4 bases and J 10 bases; nucleotides not matched to a gene: 6. DNA of the CDR3: TGCGCCAGCAGTGCCCAGGGGGCCCAATCACCCCTCCACTTT. Translation: CASSAQGAQSPLHF.

This clonotype occurred many times. This rearrangement joins TRBV12-3 or TRBV12-4 to TRBJ2-2; 9 bases align to TRBD2. After removal of 3 bases from V and 5 bases from J, the junction contained 25 bases not matched to a gene. The CDR3 totals 22 residues. This CDR3 reads CASSLKDVALGGRGPRTGELFF. For the CDR3, the DNA is TGTGCCAGCAGTTTGAAGGATGTCGCGCTGGGCGGGAGGGGCCCGAGGACCGGGGAGCTGTTTTTT.

There are many counts of this clonotype. The rearrangement joins TRBV6-2 or TRBV6-3 to TRBJ1-5, with TRBD1 matching over 7 bases. The germline gives CDR1 MNHEY, CDR2 SVGEGT. V shed 5 bases, J shed 7 bases, and the junction held 11 bases outside the gene matches. This CDR3 is 15 amino acids long. The CDR3 nucleotides are TGTGCCAGCAGTCCAACAGGGGAAGGGGGACAGCCCCAGCATTTT. Encoded protein: CASSPTGEGGQPQHF.

Ten or more counts support this clonotype. The V call is TRBV7-2, the J call TRBJ2-2; 9 bases are a match to TRBD2. Per germline, CDR1 SGHTA and CDR2 FQGNSA. V shed 5 bases, J shed 5 bases, and the junction held 9 bases outside the gene matches. This CDR3 has 16 amino acids. CDR3 amino acids: CASSPPSSGDTGELFF. The CDR3 region has the DNA TGTGCCAGCAGCCCCCCTTCTAGCGGGGATACCGGGGAGCTGTTTTTT.